A single sample gave rise to the 10 T cell receptor beta chains below, sequenced in a study of T cell repertoires in breast cancer. During the second nested PCR, blocking oligonucleotides suppressed genes that were not paired. Using its own MiXCR run on the emulsion pairing reads, TCRdb lists one record per CDR3 protein. Here the sample spans about 40,000 distinct CDR3 sequences, under 60% being singletons. An expanded emulsion RT-PCR with primers for all TCR V genes paired CD8+ T cell chains. Sequencing input: CD8+ T cells. The receptor set was obtained from a pool of human donors with breast cancer or a healthy control (not recorded which).

The table lists this clonotype with a few counts. The chain recombines TRBV19 with TRBJ2-3; 9 bases map to TRBD1. The CDR3 is 16 amino acids. The V gene's germline CDR1 is LNHDA and CDR2 SQIVND (reference sequence). V trimming: 9 bases; J trimming: 2 bases; junction bases outside the gene matches: 12. CDR3 loop: CASPFLDRGYTDTQYF. Written as DNA, the CDR3 is TGTGCCAGCCCCTTTCTTGACAGGGGGTACACAGATACGCAGTATTTT. The full variable domain, its missing parts supplied by reference TRBV19 and TRBJ2-3, is DGGITQSPKYLFRKEGQNVTLSCEQNLNHDAMYWYRQDPGQGLRLIYYSQIVNDFQKGDIAEGYSVSREKKESFPLTVTSAQKNPTAFYLCASPFLDRGYTDTQYFGPGTRLTVL.

This clonotype was seen a few times. The V call is TRBV25-1, the J call TRBJ1-2; D perhaps matches TRBD1 (6 bases). The CDR3 runs 13 residues. The germline V and J ends were trimmed by 4 bases and 5 bases, with 11 bases remaining between them. Germline V lookup: CDR1 MGHDK, CDR2 SYGVNS. The CDR3 bases are TGTGCCAGCAGTGGGGACACTTCTTATGGCTACACCTTC. It specifies CASSGDTSYGYTF.

The chain joins TRBV7-2 to TRBJ2-4; 7 nucleotides line up with TRBD1. The germline gives CDR1 SGHTA, CDR2 FQGNSA. The CDR3 is made up of 16 amino acids. J gave up 9 bases and V 7 bases, and 18 bases lay outside the gene matches. The CDR3 DNA reads as TGTGCCAGCAACGCCCCCCGGACAGGCACCACGGGCATTCAGTACTTC. It yields the protein CASNAPRTGTTGIQYF. The complete variable domain, with remaining parts taken from reference TRBV7-2 and TRBJ2-4, reads GAGVSQSPSNKVTEKGKDVELRCDPISGHTALYWYRQSLGQGLEFLIYFQGNSAPDKSGLPSDRFSAERTGGSVSTLTIQRTQQEDSAVYLCASNAPRTGTTGIQYFGAGTRLSVL.

V usage is TRBV7-9 and J usage is TRBJ2-7, with D tentatively TRBD1 or TRBD2 (5 bases each). The length of the CDR3 is 14 residues. V lost 5 bases, J lost 0 bases, and 11 bases lay in between. CDR1 and CDR2 (germline): SEHNR, FQNEAQ (reference sequence). The CDR3 nucleotides read TGTGCCAGCAGCCGGGACGGTCCCTCCTACGAGCAGTACTTC. Amino acids: CASSRDGPSYEQYF.

The genes are TRBV19 and TRBJ2-7; TRBD1 might be the D (6 bases). Germline V lookup: CDR1 LNHDA, CDR2 SQIVND (reference sequence). The V end was cut by 6 bases, the J end by 9 bases, with 18 bases between. The CDR3 has 13 amino acids. The CDR3 region is CASRNRQDSGQYF. DNA for the CDR3: TGTGCCAGTAGAAACCGACAGGATTCGGGGCAGTACTTC.

CDR3 DNA sequence: TGCAGCGTCGTGGACAGCTCTGGAAACACCATATATTTT. Its translation is CSVVDSSGNTIYF. The V call is TRBV29-1, the J call TRBJ1-3; perhaps TRBD1 as D (6 bases). This CDR3 region has 13 residues. V was trimmed by 6 bases and J by 0 bases, leaving 9 bases between them. Germline V gives CDR1 SQVTM, CDR2 ANQGSEA.

This clonotype occurred once. V gene TRBV4-2 combines with J gene TRBJ1-2; D may be TRBD1 (5 bases). This CDR3 is built from 13 residues. Germline CDR1 reads LGHNA; CDR2 reads YNFKEQ. Trimming left V 4 bases short and J 2 bases short, with 8 bases between. The CDR3 reads CASSPSGNYGYTF. The CDR3 DNA follows: TGTGCCAGCAGCCCATCAGGGAACTATGGCTACACCTTC.

The rearrangement links TRBV20-1 to TRBJ1-2, with D maybe TRBD1 (5 bases). Between the trimmed V and J ends, which lost 0 bases and 6 bases, there was a span of 17 bases. Germline lookup yields CDR1 DFQATT and CDR2 SNEGSKA (reference sequence). The CDR3 runs to 15 residues. The CDR3 nucleotides read TGCAGTGCTAGAGAAGGGTTAGGGACCTTGAATGGCTACACCTTC. Its protein is CSAREGLGTLNGYTF.

J is TRBJ2-1 and V is TRBV7-8, with 8 bases matching TRBD2. The CDR3 runs to 15 residues. Germline loops: CDR1 SGHVS, CDR2 FQNEAQ. Germline trimming cut 5 bases from V and 3 bases from J; bases unmatched to any gene: 6. CDR3 in amino acids: CASSHPGTSYNEQFF. CDR3 bases: TGTGCCAGCAGCCACCCCGGGACTAGCTACAATGAGCAGTTCTTC.

A few counts support this clonotype. This chain joins TRBV27 and TRBJ2-7, with D unclear. Trimming cost V 0 bases and J 5 bases, with 8 bases left between them. From germline, CDR1 is MNHEY and CDR2 SMNVEV (reference sequence). The CDR3 has 13 amino acids. CDR3 bases: TGTGCCAGCAGTTTATCGATGCAGGACGAGCAGTACTTC. This sequence encodes CASSLSMQDEQYF.